The sequence of this T cell receptor beta chain was determined in a study of blood T cell repertoires in COVID-19. Study background: T cells, B-cell-depleted T cells, or PBMCs supplied cDNA or gDNA.

Per germline, CDR1 SEHNR and CDR2 FQNEAQ (reference sequence). The CDR3 runs to 12 residues. The V end was cut by 4 bases, the J end by 12 bases, with 15 bases between. Patients at the Seattle site were enrolled during active infection and followed longitudinally. Authors' methods: From reference gene primer amplification, estimates of nucleated cell counts were derived. TCRdb keeps only in-frame clones here, not all; method: immunoSEQ multiplex PCR. For V, J and clone size, that table is used; D and trimming come from the DNA. The data contain about 160,000 clones, about 80% of them singletons. The chain links TRBV7-9 to TRBJ1-1; possibly TRBD1 for D (6 bases). This TCR was recovered from a woman between 40 and 50 years old with COVID-19, enrolled during active disease. Sequencing was carried out using peripheral blood. CDR3 sequence: CASSYRDMAPFF. Here the CDR3 DNA reads TGTGCCAGCAGCTACCGGGACATGGCCCCTTTCTTT.